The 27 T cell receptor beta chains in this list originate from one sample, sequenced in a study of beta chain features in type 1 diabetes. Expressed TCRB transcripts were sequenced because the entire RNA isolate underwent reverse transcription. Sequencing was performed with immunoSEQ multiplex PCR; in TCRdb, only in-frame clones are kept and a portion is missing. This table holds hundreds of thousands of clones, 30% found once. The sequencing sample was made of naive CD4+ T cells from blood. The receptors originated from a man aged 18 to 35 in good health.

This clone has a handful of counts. DNA of the CDR3: TGCGCCAGCAGGGCTAGCGGGAGCGATGAGCAGTTCTTC. Protein: CASRASGSDEQFF. The chain employs TRBV10-2 and TRBJ2-1; 10 nucleotides agree with TRBD2. Germline trimming cut 6 bases from V and 8 bases from J; bases unmatched to any gene: 4. Germline V gene lookup returns CDR1 WSHSY and CDR2 SAAADI. CDR3 size: 13 residues.

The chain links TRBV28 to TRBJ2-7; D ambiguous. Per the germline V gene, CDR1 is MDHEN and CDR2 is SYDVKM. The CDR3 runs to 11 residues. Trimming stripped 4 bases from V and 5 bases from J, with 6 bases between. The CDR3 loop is CASSSPDEQYF. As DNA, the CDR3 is TGTGCCAGCAGTTCCCCAGACGAGCAGTACTTC.

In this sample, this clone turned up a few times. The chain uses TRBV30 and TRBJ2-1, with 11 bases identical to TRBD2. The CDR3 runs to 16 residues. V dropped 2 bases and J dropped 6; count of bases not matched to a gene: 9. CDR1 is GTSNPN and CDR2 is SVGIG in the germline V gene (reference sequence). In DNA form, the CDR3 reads TGTGCCTGGAGTCCACCACTAGCGGGGGTGGGCAATGAGCAGTTCTTC. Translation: CAWSPPLAGVGNEQFF.

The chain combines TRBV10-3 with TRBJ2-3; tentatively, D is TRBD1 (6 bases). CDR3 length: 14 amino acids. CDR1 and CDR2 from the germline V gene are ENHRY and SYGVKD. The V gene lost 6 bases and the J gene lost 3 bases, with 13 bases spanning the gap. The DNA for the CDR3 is TGTGCCATCAGCATCGAAAGGGGGACAGATACGCAGTATTTT. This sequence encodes CAISIERGTDTQYF.

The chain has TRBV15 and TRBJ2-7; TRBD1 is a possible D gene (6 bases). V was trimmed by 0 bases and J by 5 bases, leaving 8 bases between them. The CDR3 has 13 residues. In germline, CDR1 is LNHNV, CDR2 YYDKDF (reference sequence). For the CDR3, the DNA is TGTGCCACCAGCAGAGAACAGGGCCACGAGCAGTACTTC. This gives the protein CATSREQGHEQYF.

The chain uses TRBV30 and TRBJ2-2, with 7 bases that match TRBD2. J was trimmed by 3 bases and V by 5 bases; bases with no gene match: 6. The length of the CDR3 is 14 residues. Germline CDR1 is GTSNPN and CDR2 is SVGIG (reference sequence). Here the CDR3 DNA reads TGTGCCTGGGGCGGGAGATCGGACACCGGGGAGCTGTTTTTT. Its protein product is CAWGGRSDTGELFF.

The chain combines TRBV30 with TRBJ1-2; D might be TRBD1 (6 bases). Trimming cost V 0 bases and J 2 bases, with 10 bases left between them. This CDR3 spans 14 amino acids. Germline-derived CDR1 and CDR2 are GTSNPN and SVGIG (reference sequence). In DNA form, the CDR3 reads TGTGCCTGGAGTGTATTCCAGGGGAACTATGGCTACACCTTC. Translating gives CAWSVFQGNYGYTF.

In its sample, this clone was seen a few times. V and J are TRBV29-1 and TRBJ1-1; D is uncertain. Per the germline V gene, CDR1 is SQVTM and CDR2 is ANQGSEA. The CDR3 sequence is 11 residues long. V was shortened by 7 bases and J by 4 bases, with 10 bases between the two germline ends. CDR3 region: CSAERRTEAFF. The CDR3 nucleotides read TGCAGCGCCGAACGCCGCACTGAAGCTTTCTTT. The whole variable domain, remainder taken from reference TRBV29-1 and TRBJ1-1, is SAVISQKPSRDICQRGTSLTIQCQVDSQVTMMFWYRQQPGQSLTLIATANQGSEATYESGFVIDKFPISRPNLTFSTLTVSNMSPEDSSIYLCSAERRTEAFFGQGTRLTVV.

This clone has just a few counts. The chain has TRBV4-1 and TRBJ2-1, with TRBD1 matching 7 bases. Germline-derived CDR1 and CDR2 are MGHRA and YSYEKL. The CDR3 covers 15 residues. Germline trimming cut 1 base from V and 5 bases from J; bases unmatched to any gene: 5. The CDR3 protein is CASSQVGTANNEQFF. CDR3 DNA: TGCGCCAGCAGCCAAGTCGGGACAGCTAACAATGAGCAGTTCTTC.

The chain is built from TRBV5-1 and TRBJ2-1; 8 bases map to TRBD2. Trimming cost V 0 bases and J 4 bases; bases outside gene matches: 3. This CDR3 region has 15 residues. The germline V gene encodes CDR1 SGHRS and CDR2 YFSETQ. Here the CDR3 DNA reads TGCGCCAGCAGCTTGGTGCGGGAGGTATACAATGAGCAGTTCTTC. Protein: CASSLVREVYNEQFF. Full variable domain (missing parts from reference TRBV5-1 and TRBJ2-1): KAGVTQTPRYLIKTRGQQVTLSCSPISGHRSVSWYQQTPGQGLQFLFEYFSETQRNKGNFPGRFSGRQFSNSRSEMNVSTLELGDSALYLCASSLVREVYNEQFFGPGTRLTVL.

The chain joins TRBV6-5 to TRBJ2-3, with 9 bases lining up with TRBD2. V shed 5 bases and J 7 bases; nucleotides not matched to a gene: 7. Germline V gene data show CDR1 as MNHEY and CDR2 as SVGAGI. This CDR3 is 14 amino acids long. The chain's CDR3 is CASSQARGGYTQYF. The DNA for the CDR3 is TGTGCCAGCAGTCAGGCGCGGGGGGGGTATACGCAGTATTTT.

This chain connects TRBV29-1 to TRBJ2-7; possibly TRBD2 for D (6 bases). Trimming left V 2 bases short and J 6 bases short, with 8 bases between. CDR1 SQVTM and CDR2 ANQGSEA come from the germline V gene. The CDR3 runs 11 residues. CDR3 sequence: CSVELAFEQYF. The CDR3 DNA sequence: TGCAGCGTTGAACTAGCGTTCGAGCAGTACTTC.

This CDR3 reads CASSHDTGTYNEQFF. In nucleotides, the CDR3 is TGTGCCAGCAGTCACGACACGGGGACCTACAATGAGCAGTTCTTC. J is TRBJ2-1 and V is TRBV5-6; D is possibly TRBD2 (5 bases). Per germline, CDR1 SGHDT and CDR2 YYEEEE. The CDR3 totals 15 residues. Deletions cut 5 bases from V and 2 bases from J, with 14 bases between.

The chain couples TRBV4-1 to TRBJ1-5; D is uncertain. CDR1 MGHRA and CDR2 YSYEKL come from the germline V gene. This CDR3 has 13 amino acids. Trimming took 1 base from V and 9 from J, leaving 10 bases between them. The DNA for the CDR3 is TGCGCCAGCAGCCAAGGGGCGTCAGGGCCCCAGCATTTT. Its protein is CASSQGASGPQHF.

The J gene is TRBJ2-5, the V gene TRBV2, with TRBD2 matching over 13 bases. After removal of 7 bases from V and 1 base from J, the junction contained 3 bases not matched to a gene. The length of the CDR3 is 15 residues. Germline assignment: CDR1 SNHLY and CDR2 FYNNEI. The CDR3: CASIGLAGAQETQYF. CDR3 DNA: TGTGCCAGCATCGGACTAGCGGGGGCCCAAGAGACCCAGTACTTC.

CDR3 coding DNA: TGTGCCAGCAGTGAATGGGCTAGCGGGAGGGATTACAATGAGCAGTTCTTC. Encoded protein: CASSEWASGRDYNEQFF. This chain links TRBV25-1 with TRBJ2-1; 12 nucleotides align to TRBD2. The CDR3 is 17 residues long. Trimming at V came to 1 base and at J to 4 bases, leaving 5 bases not matched to a gene. The germline CDR1 and CDR2 sequences are MGHDK and SYGVNS.

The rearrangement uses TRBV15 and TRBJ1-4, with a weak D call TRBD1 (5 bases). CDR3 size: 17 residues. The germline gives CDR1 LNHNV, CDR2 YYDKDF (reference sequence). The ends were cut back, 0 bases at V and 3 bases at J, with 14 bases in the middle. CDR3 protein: CATSRDMRQGPNEKLFF. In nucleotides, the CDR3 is TGTGCCACCAGCAGAGATATGCGGCAGGGACCTAATGAAAAACTGTTTTTT.

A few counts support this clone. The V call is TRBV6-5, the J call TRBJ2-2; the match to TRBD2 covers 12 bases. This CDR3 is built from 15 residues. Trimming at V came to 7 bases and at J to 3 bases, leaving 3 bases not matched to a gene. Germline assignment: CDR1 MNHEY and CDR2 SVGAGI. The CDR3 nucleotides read TGTGCCAGCAAAAGACTAGCGGGAGACACCGGGGAGCTGTTTTTT. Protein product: CASKRLAGDTGELFF.

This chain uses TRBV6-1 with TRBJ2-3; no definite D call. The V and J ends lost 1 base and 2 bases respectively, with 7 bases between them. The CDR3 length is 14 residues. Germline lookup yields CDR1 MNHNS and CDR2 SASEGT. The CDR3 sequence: CASSEGPFTDTQYF. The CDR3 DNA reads TGTGCCAGCAGTGAAGGGCCTTTCACAGATACGCAGTATTTT.

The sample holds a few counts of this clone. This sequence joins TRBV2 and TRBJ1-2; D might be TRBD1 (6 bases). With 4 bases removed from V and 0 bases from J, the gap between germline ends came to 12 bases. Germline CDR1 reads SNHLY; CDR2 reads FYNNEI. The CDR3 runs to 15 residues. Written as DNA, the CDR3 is TGTGCCAGCAGTGCTGAACAGGGCCCTAACTATGGCTACACCTTC. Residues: CASSAEQGPNYGYTF.

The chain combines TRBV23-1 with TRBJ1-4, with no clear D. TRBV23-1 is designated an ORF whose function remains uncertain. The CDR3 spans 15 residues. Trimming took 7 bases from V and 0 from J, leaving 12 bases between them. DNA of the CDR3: TGCGCCAGCACCCCCCGGTTTGCAACTAATGAAAAACTGTTTTTT. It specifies CASTPRFATNEKLFF.

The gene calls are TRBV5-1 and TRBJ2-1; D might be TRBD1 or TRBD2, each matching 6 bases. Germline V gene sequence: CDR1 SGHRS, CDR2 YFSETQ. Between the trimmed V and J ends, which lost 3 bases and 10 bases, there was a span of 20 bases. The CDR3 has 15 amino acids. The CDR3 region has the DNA TGCGCCAGCAGCTCAACAGGGTGGGCGGGAAGCGAGCAGTTCTTC. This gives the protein CASSSTGWAGSEQFF. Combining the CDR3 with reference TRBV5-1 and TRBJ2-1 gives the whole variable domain KAGVTQTPRYLIKTRGQQVTLSCSPISGHRSVSWYQQTPGQGLQFLFEYFSETQRNKGNFPGRFSGRQFSNSRSEMNVSTLELGDSALYLCASSSTGWAGSEQFFGPGTRLTVL.

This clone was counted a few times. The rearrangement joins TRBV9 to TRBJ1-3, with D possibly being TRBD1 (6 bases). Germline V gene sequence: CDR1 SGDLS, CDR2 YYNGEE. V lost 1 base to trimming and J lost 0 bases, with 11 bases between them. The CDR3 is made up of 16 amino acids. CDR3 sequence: CASSVTGYDSGNTIYF. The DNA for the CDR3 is TGTGCCAGCAGCGTAACAGGGTATGACTCTGGAAACACCATATATTTT.

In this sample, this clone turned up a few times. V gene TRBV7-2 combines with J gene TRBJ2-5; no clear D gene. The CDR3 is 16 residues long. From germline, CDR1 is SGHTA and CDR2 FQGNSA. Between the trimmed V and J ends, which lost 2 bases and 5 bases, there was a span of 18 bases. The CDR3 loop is CASSLNAPGPSETQYF. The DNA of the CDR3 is TGTGCCAGCAGCTTAAACGCTCCCGGGCCCAGCGAGACCCAGTACTTC.

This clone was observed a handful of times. The CDR3 protein is CASSPPGTGLYEQYF. The CDR3 DNA reads as TGTGCCAGCAGCCCCCCCGGGACAGGGTTATACGAGCAGTACTTC. The V call is TRBV7-2, the J call TRBJ2-7; 9 bases agree with TRBD1. Germline V lookup: CDR1 SGHTA, CDR2 FQGNSA. V gave up 5 bases and J gave up 4 bases; unmatched junction bases: 9. This CDR3 has 15 amino acids.

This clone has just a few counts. CDR3 amino acids: CAWSLGNRAYEQYF. In nucleotides, the CDR3 is TGTGCCTGGAGTTTAGGCAACAGGGCCTACGAGCAGTACTTC. This sequence joins TRBV30 and TRBJ2-7; tentatively, D is TRBD1 (6 bases). V gave up 2 bases and J gave up 2 bases, with 13 bases separating them. Germline assignment: CDR1 GTSNPN and CDR2 SVGIG (reference sequence). CDR3 length equals 14 residues. Complete variable domain (other parts from reference TRBV30 and TRBJ2-7): SQTIHQWPATLVQPVGSPLSLECTVEGTSNPNLYWYRQAAGRGLQLLFYSVGIGQISSEVPQNLSASRPQDRQFILSSKKLLLSDSGFYLCAWSLGNRAYEQYFGPGTRLTVT.

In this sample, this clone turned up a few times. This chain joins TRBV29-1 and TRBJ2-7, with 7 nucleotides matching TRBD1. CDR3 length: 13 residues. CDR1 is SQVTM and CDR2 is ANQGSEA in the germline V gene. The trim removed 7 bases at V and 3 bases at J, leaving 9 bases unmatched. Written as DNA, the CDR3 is TGCAGCGCCGGGACAGTTGGGGGCTACGAGCAGTACTTC. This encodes CSAGTVGGYEQYF.